This TCR beta chain emerged from a study of technical replicates of blood from several donors. The CDR3 has 13 residues. V gave up 9 bases and J gave up 2 bases, with 14 bases separating them. CDR1 MGHRA and CDR2 YSYEKL come from the germline V gene. Method: immunoSEQ multiplex PCR; TCRdb's copy keeps in-frame clones and lacks some. The table records under 85,000 clones, around 97% of them present only once. The chain employs TRBV4-1 and TRBJ2-7; D not resolved. Input material: T cells isolated from PBMCs. This TCR was recovered from a human donor in good health. The CDR3: CASRASGAYEQYF. The CDR3, as DNA: TGCGCCAGTCGAGCTAGTGGAGCCTACGAGCAGTACTTC.